This T cell receptor beta chain was documented in a study of CDR3 diversity in severe acne. This clonotype was picked up many times. Germline-derived CDR1 and CDR2 are MDHEN and SYDVKM. Trimming at V came to 10 bases and at J to 3 bases, leaving 8 bases not matched to a gene. The CDR3 runs 13 residues. TCRdb independently ran MiXCR on the PCR reads; one entry per CDR3 protein. The table lists some 84,000 distinct CDR3 sequences, approximately 51% of them singletons. The sample taken for sequencing was blood. This receptor was taken from a male donor in good health, without acne. V gene TRBV28 combines with J gene TRBJ2-7, with TRBD1 matching over 8 bases. CDR3: CAIADRALYEQYF. In DNA, the CDR3 is TGTGCCATTGCGGACAGGGCACTCTACGAGCAGTACTTC.